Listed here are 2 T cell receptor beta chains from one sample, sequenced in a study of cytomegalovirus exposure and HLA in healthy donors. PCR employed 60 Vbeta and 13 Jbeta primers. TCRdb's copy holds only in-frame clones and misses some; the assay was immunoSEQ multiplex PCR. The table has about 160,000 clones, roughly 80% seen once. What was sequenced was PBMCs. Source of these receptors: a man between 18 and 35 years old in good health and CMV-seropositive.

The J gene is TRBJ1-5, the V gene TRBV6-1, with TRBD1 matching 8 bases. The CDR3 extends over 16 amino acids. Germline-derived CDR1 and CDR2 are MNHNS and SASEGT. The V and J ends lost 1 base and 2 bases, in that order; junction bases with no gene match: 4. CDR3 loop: CASSEVQGAGNQPQHF. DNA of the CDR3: TGTGCCAGCAGTGAAGTGCAGGGGGCAGGCAATCAGCCCCAGCATTTT.

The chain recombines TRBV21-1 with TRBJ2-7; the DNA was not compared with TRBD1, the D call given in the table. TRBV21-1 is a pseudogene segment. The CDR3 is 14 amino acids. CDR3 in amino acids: CASGIQGAPLRRYF. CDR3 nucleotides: TGTGCCAGCGGGATACAGGGAGCCCCCCTACGACGGTACTTC.